This entry lists 30 T cell receptor beta chains sequenced from one sample in a study of T cells expressing NK-cell markers. TCRdb re-called the 5' RACE reads; one entry per CDR3 protein, DNA not given. This specimen shows roughly 390,000 distinct CDR3 sequences; the ten leading clones hold approximately 11%. Sequencing was done on a sample of blood T cells: a sorted CD56 or NKG2C T cell subset, CD4+ or CD8+ T cells, or bulk PBMC T cells (not recorded which). The receptors here all came from a woman in her forties or fifties in good health.

The gene calls are TRBV20-1 and TRBJ2-7. From germline, CDR1 is DFQATT and CDR2 SNEGSKA (reference sequence). The CDR3 length is 15 residues. This chain's CDR3 is CSAPKDGNSAYEQYF.

The chain employs TRBV20-1 and TRBJ2-3; TCRdb picks TRBD1, but there is no DNA to check that call. The CDR3 covers 13 residues. The germline CDR1 and CDR2 sequences are DFQATT and SNEGSKA (reference sequence). The CDR3 loop is CSAPAGVQDTQYF.

The CDR3 is CASSEFDRASCGTEAFF. The V gene is TRBV25-1, the J gene TRBJ1-1; TCRdb's D call of TRBD1 is untestable without DNA. Germline V gene data show CDR1 as MGHDK and CDR2 as SYGVNS. This CDR3 has 17 residues. The whole variable domain, remainder taken from reference TRBV25-1 and TRBJ1-1, is EADIYQTPRYLVIGTGKKITLECSQTMGHDKMYWYQQDPGMELHLIHYSYGVNSTEKGDLSSESTVSRIRTEHFPLTLESARPSHTSQYLCASSEFDRASCGTEAFFGQGTRLTVV.

The chain has TRBV12-3 or TRBV12-4 and TRBJ2-2; as DNA is missing, the TRBD2 call by TCRdb cannot be tested. The CDR3 consists of 16 residues. The CDR3 loop reads CASSLVGSVASGELFF.

The chain employs TRBV4-1 and TRBJ1-2; there is no DNA to check the TCRdb D call of TRBD1. The length of the CDR3 is 16 residues. Per germline, CDR1 MGHRA and CDR2 YSYEKL. The CDR3 protein is CASSQEGTRANYGYTF.

The V call is TRBV15, the J call TRBJ2-1. The CDR3 has 15 residues. CDR1 and CDR2 from the germline V gene are LNHNV and YYDKDF (reference sequence). CDR3: CATSREMGRGNEQFF.

The V gene is TRBV12-3 or TRBV12-4, the J gene TRBJ1-2; no DNA is available, so the TRBD1 call from TCRdb remains unchecked. CDR3 length: 15 residues. The CDR3 sequence is CASSPGTGVFYGYTF.

The V call is TRBV5-1, the J call TRBJ1-6; the TCRdb call, TRBD1, lacks DNA for checking. The CDR3 loop spans 16 amino acids. Per germline, CDR1 SGHRS and CDR2 YFSETQ. CDR3 sequence: CASSRQGSSYNSPLHF.

This CDR3 is CASSLGDYLPNEQFF. The rearrangement joins TRBV5-1 to TRBJ2-1; TCRdb's assignment of TRBD2 cannot be checked, as there is no DNA. This CDR3 comprises 15 residues. CDR1 is SGHRS and CDR2 is YFSETQ in the germline V gene.

The CDR3 protein is CASSYGRGLGGYTF. The rearrangement links TRBV27 to TRBJ1-2; without DNA, the TCRdb call of TRBD1 cannot be checked. The germline CDR1 and CDR2 sequences are MNHEY and SMNVEV (reference sequence). This CDR3 spans 14 amino acids.

The V call is TRBV4-1, the J call TRBJ2-1; TCRdb calls TRBD1, which cannot be checked without DNA. Germline V gene data show CDR1 as MGHRA and CDR2 as YSYEKL. This CDR3 is built from 16 residues. The CDR3 is CASSRPVRNRWNEQFF.

V gene TRBV24-1 combines with J gene TRBJ2-1; the D call of TRBD2 rests on TCRdb alone, since no DNA is present to check it. There are 16 residues in the CDR3. CDR1 is KGHDR, CDR2 SFDVKD, per germline. CDR3 amino acids: CATSGTSGTLYNEQFF.

The chain employs TRBV3-1 and TRBJ1-1; lacking DNA, the TRBD1 call made by TCRdb goes unchecked. CDR3 length equals 16 residues. In germline, CDR1 is LGHDT, CDR2 YNNKEL (reference sequence). The CDR3 spells CASSQDPPGVNTEAFF.

The gene calls are TRBV7-8 and TRBJ2-1; TCRdb designates TRBD2, a call that cannot be tested without DNA. The CDR3 has 15 residues. Germline CDR1 SGHVS, CDR2 FQNEAQ. The CDR3 loop reads CASSRGLAGDGEQFF.

V gene TRBV9 combines with J gene TRBJ2-4; TCRdb picks TRBD2, but there is no DNA to check that call. Per the germline V gene, CDR1 is SGDLS and CDR2 is YYNGEE. The CDR3 length is 16 residues. The CDR3 loop reads CASSGNLAETKNIQYF.

The chain carries TRBV21-1 and TRBJ2-1; with no DNA, the TCRdb D assignment of TRBD2 cannot be verified. TRBV21-1 is a recognized pseudogene. This CDR3 has 15 residues. CDR3 in amino acids: CASSKWRGSYNEQFF.

This rearrangement joins TRBV4-1 to TRBJ2-5; the D call of TRBD2 rests on TCRdb alone, since no DNA is present to check it. Germline values: CDR1 MGHRA, CDR2 YSYEKL. The CDR3 runs 16 residues. CDR3 loop: CASRGEITGDDGTQYF.

The chain employs TRBV5-1 and TRBJ1-1. Germline lookup yields CDR1 SGHRS and CDR2 YFSETQ. This CDR3 comprises 16 residues. CDR3 region: CASSPTASIGRVEAFF.

The chain is built from TRBV27 and TRBJ2-1. Germline loops: CDR1 MNHEY, CDR2 SMNVEV (reference sequence). This CDR3 comprises 14 residues. CDR3 sequence: CASSLSDFYNEQFF.

The chain joins TRBV24-1 to TRBJ2-1; TCRdb names TRBD1, which stays unverified in the absence of DNA. Per the germline V gene, CDR1 is KGHDR and CDR2 is SFDVKD. The CDR3 length is 16 residues. The CDR3: CATSAPGQGTGNEQFF.

CDR3 sequence reads: CASKTGAGEQFF. The chain has TRBV6-4 and TRBJ2-1; the D call from TCRdb, TRBD1, cannot be confirmed without DNA. Per the germline V gene, CDR1 is MRHNA and CDR2 is SNTAGT. The CDR3 length is 12 residues.

The J gene is TRBJ2-1, the V gene TRBV11-2; TCRdb outputs TRBD2, but without DNA this stays unchecked. CDR3 length: 18 amino acids. CDR1 is SGHAT, CDR2 FQNNGV, per germline. CDR3 sequence reads: CASSPARTSGRALNEQFF.

The rearrangement uses TRBV3-1 and TRBJ2-7. Germline assignment: CDR1 LGHDT and CDR2 YNNKEL (reference sequence). The CDR3 consists of 13 residues. CDR3 residues: CASSPRTYYEQYF.

This chain uses TRBV28 with TRBJ2-1; TCRdb calls TRBD2, which cannot be checked without DNA. The CDR3 totals 17 residues. CDR1 and CDR2 from the germline V gene are MDHEN and SYDVKM. The CDR3 sequence: CASSLFSGRAAVNEQFF.

The chain combines TRBV5-1 with TRBJ2-3; absent DNA, TCRdb's TRBD2 call cannot be checked. Germline values: CDR1 SGHRS, CDR2 YFSETQ. The CDR3 sequence is 17 residues long. CDR3 loop: CASSLGLAGLSTDTQYF. The whole variable domain, filled in from reference TRBV5-1 and TRBJ2-3, reads KAGVTQTPRYLIKTRGQQVTLSCSPISGHRSVSWYQQTPGQGLQFLFEYFSETQRNKGNFPGRFSGRQFSNSRSEMNVSTLELGDSALYLCASSLGLAGLSTDTQYFGPGTRLTVL.

This chain joins TRBV4-2 and TRBJ2-4; TCRdb lists TRBD2, though no DNA is available to test this call. Germline assignment: CDR1 LGHNA and CDR2 YNFKEQ. The CDR3 loop spans 16 amino acids. CDR3 sequence reads: CASSQAGAGPGDIQYF.

Here the CDR3 reads CASSLQAGTDTQYF. The chain employs TRBV12-3 or TRBV12-4 and TRBJ2-3; TCRdb's D call, TRBD1, is unchecked because there is no DNA. The length of the CDR3 is 14 residues.

The chain carries TRBV3-1 and TRBJ2-1; TCRdb selects TRBD2, and the lack of DNA leaves this call unchecked. The germline V gene has CDR1 LGHDT and CDR2 YNNKEL (reference sequence). The CDR3 runs 16 residues. CDR3 in amino acids: CASSPLYGGMGNEQFF.

The chain has TRBV3-1 and TRBJ2-7; TCRdb's D call, TRBD2, is unchecked because there is no DNA. The CDR3 has 15 amino acids. CDR1 and CDR2 from the germline V gene are LGHDT and YNNKEL (reference sequence). CDR3 in amino acids: CASSQGLAGTYEQYF.

The gene calls are TRBV12-3 or TRBV12-4 and TRBJ1-4; as DNA is missing, the TRBD1 call by TCRdb cannot be tested. This CDR3 has 16 amino acids. This CDR3 is CASSLKVTGIGEKLFF.